This record concerns one T cell receptor (beta chain) sequence. Its matching antigen is unknown. This specimen belongs to a study of T cell responses to AZD1222 COVID-19 vaccine. Study-wide context: Pooling was applied to second doses at about 4 or about 12 weeks.

Overall study findings and caveats: Spike-specific TCR repertoires showed rising breadth and depth after two AZD1222 doses. Baseline testing showed seropositivity in only a handful of AZD1222 recipients.

Generated by immunoSEQ multiplex PCR, the TCRdb table keeps only in-frame clones and is missing some. The table lists 150,000 to 200,000 clones, around 87% of them singletons. The CDR3 is made up of 16 amino acids. With 5 bases clipped from V and 4 bases from J, the junction kept 10 bases outside the gene matches. In germline, CDR1 is SNHLY, CDR2 FYNNEI. The genes are TRBV2 and TRBJ2-2; 7 nucleotides line up with TRBD1. This sequence originates from an adult in good health. Sequenced material: peripheral blood, taken on day 0 of AZD1222 vaccination. The chain's CDR3 is CASSFSLTGATGELFF. DNA for the CDR3: TGTGCCAGCAGTTTTTCCCTTACAGGGGCCACCGGGGAGCTGTTTTTT.